The 14 T cell receptor beta chains listed next were all sequenced from one sample in a study of shared clonotypes between healthy human individuals. TCRdb's table, derived via immunoSEQ multiplex PCR, lists solely in-frame clones and lacks some. Counted here are more than 450,000 clones, less than 85% occurring once; the ten biggest clones make up 10% to 15%. Sequencing was performed on PBMCs. Receptor source: a woman in her thirties or forties in good health. Some clones in this sample may be carry-over from other donors' samples.

The V gene is TRBV18, the J gene TRBJ2-3; either TRBD1 or TRBD2 may supply D (5 bases each). Germline V gene sequence: CDR1 KGHSH, CDR2 LQKENI. CDR3 length: 16 amino acids. Trimming left V 0 bases short and J 1 base short, with 11 bases between. The CDR3 spells CASSPPAVGGTDTQYF. CDR3 in DNA: TGTGCCAGCTCACCACCGGCGGTGGGGGGCACAGATACGCAGTATTTT.

The chain is built from TRBV5-1 and TRBJ1-2, with D uncertain. Per the germline V gene, CDR1 is SGHRS and CDR2 is YFSETQ. The V end lost 5 bases, the J end lost 5 bases, and 16 bases lay between the germline ends. The CDR3 covers 14 residues. CDR3 DNA: TGCGCCAGCAGTTCTGAGCAGTTCGGATATGGCTACACCTTC. Its translation is CASSSEQFGYGYTF. Based on the CDR3 plus reference TRBV5-1 and TRBJ1-2, the full variable domain is KAGVTQTPRYLIKTRGQQVTLSCSPISGHRSVSWYQQTPGQGLQFLFEYFSETQRNKGNFPGRFSGRQFSNSRSEMNVSTLELGDSALYLCASSSEQFGYGYTFGSGTRLTVV.

The CDR3 DNA reads as TGTGCCAGCAGCCCGGTAATCTACCGGGGCTACACCTTC. Amino acid sequence: CASSPVIYRGYTF. The V gene is TRBV11-2, the J gene TRBJ1-2; D not certain. Trimming removed 5 bases at V and 8 bases at J, with 15 bases between. The CDR3 consists of 13 residues. In germline, CDR1 is SGHAT, CDR2 FQNNGV.

This sequence joins TRBV21-1 and TRBJ2-7; the table's D call, TRBD1, has no DNA check behind it. TRBV21-1 is designated a pseudogene. The CDR3 consists of 16 residues. The DNA of the CDR3 is TGTGCCAGCAGCAAAGGCCGACAGGGGGCGTATGACGAGCAGTACTTC. The encoded protein is CASSKGRQGAYDEQYF.

The gene calls are TRBV28 and TRBJ1-2; 10 bases agree with TRBD1. This CDR3 has 17 residues. The V gene's germline CDR1 is MDHEN and CDR2 SYDVKM. V shed 6 bases, J shed 5 bases, and the junction held 15 bases outside the gene matches. CDR3 in amino acids: CASRRPPGTGDGYGYTF. The CDR3 bases are TGTGCCAGCAGAAGGCCCCCAGGGACAGGGGATGGGTATGGCTACACCTTC.

The chain joins TRBV4-3 to TRBJ2-7; 10 positions match TRBD2. V gave up 1 base and J gave up 5 bases; unmatched junction bases: 5. This CDR3 is 15 amino acids long. CDR1 is LGHNA and CDR2 is YSLEER in the germline V gene. The CDR3 DNA follows: TGCGCCAGCAGCCAAGTCCTAGCGGGAGCCCACGAGCAGTACTTC. Translated: CASSQVLAGAHEQYF.

Written as DNA, the CDR3 is TGCGCCAGCAGCCAAGTGGATCTTCTCATCTTCAATGAGCAGTTCTTC. Its translation is CASSQVDLLIFNEQFF. The chain has TRBV4-1 and TRBJ2-1, with D uncertain. The CDR3 runs to 16 residues. In germline, CDR1 is MGHRA, CDR2 YSYEKL. V was clipped by 1 base and J by 6 bases, with 16 bases between them.

This chain joins TRBV28 and TRBJ1-2; D is uncertain. The CDR3 totals 12 residues. Germline CDR1 is MDHEN and CDR2 is SYDVKM. The germline V and J ends were trimmed by 8 bases and 3 bases, with 10 bases remaining between them. CDR3: CASGTAYYGYTF. In nucleotides, the CDR3 is TGTGCCAGCGGAACAGCTTACTATGGCTACACCTTC.

This chain links TRBV28 with TRBJ2-1, with no clear D. The CDR3 is made up of 14 amino acids. Germline loops: CDR1 MDHEN, CDR2 SYDVKM. V lost 3 bases, J lost 4 bases, and 10 bases lay in between. The CDR3 is CASSLLSGYNEQFF. CDR3 sequence (DNA): TGTGCCAGCAGTTTGTTGTCCGGATACAATGAGCAGTTCTTC.

The chain joins TRBV4-3 to TRBJ2-2, with 14 bases fitting TRBD2. The CDR3 spans 17 residues. V shed 4 bases and J 4 bases; nucleotides not matched to a gene: 5. From germline, CDR1 is LGHNA and CDR2 YSLEER. The CDR3 here is CASSRGLAGDFTGELFF. As DNA, the CDR3 is TGCGCCAGCAGCCGGGGACTAGCGGGGGATTTCACCGGGGAGCTGTTTTTT.

The gene calls are TRBV11-3 and TRBJ2-2; 7 bases align to TRBD2. V trimming: 6 bases; J trimming: 3 bases; junction bases outside the gene matches: 4. The V gene's germline CDR1 is SGHNT and CDR2 YENEEA. CDR3 size: 14 residues. The DNA of the CDR3 is TGTGCCAGCAGTCGGGGGGAGGACACCGGGGAGCTGTTTTTT. Protein product: CASSRGEDTGELFF.

The chain joins TRBV28 to TRBJ2-2, with 7 nucleotides matching TRBD2. Unmatched junction bases numbered 6, after V lost 4 bases and J lost 1 base. CDR3 length: 16 residues. The germline gives CDR1 MDHEN, CDR2 SYDVKM. The CDR3 loop is CASSSPGTKNTGELFF. CDR3 in DNA: TGTGCCAGCAGTTCGCCCGGGACTAAGAACACCGGGGAGCTGTTTTTT.

A single count supports this clone. The chain uses TRBV29-1 and TRBJ2-7, with D possibly being TRBD2 (6 bases). There are 18 residues in the CDR3. Between the trimmed V and J ends, which lost 1 base and 4 bases, there was a span of 26 bases. Looked up from germline, CDR1 is SQVTM and CDR2 is ANQGSEA. The CDR3 DNA is TGCAGCGTTGAAGGCGGAGGGAGCGGGCCTATCGGACGGTACGAGCAGTACTTC. It codes for CSVEGGGSGPIGRYEQYF.

This chain joins TRBV4-2 and TRBJ2-3; TRBD2 matches at 8 bases. This CDR3 is built from 15 residues. V gave up 0 bases and J gave up 3 bases; unmatched junction bases: 2. The germline gives CDR1 LGHNA, CDR2 YNFKEQ. The CDR3 region is CASSQDPGGTDTQYF. The DNA for the CDR3 is TGTGCCAGCAGCCAAGACCCGGGAGGGACAGATACGCAGTATTTT.